Below, 10 T cell receptor beta chains from the same sample are listed, as sequenced in a study of Graves' ophthalmopathy and Graves' hyperthyroidism. Transcripts of RNA were the source for amplifying TCR beta CDR3 regions. In the first round, RT-PCR was carried out with HTBI primers, and a multiplex PCR formed the second round. TCRdb itself ran the multiplex PCR reads through MiXCR, one entry per CDR3 protein. Of a few hundred thousand distinct CDR3 sequences in the sample, about 18% were seen once. Input material: peripheral blood. The receptor source for this set is a woman between 18 and 30 years old with Graves' ophthalmopathy.

This clonotype appeared many times. J is TRBJ2-6 and V is TRBV11-2; no firm D call. The germline V and J ends were trimmed by 0 bases and 4 bases, with 10 bases remaining between them. The germline V gene has CDR1 SGHAT and CDR2 FQNNGV. The CDR3 spans 16 residues. The chain's CDR3 is CASSLEDGRGANVLTF. The DNA for the CDR3 is TGTGCCAGCAGCTTAGAAGACGGTCGGGGGGCCAACGTCCTGACTTTC. Variable domain in full (rest from reference TRBV11-2 and TRBJ2-6): EAGVAQSPRYKIIEKRQSVAFWCNPISGHATLYWYQQILGQGPKLLIQFQNNGVVDDSQLPKDRFSAERLKGVDSTLKIQPAKLEDSAVYLCASSLEDGRGANVLTFGAGSRLTVL.

This clonotype was detected many times. This chain connects TRBV18 to TRBJ1-2; D is uncertain. The CDR3 totals 13 residues. The ends were cut back, 1 base at V and 6 bases at J, with 9 bases in the middle. Germline-derived CDR1 and CDR2 are KGHSH and LQKENI. The CDR3 here is CASSPRGGDGYTF. The CDR3 DNA is TGTGCCAGCTCACCACGGGGAGGTGATGGCTACACCTTC.

This clonotype has a count of ten or more. V is TRBV19 and J is TRBJ1-3; D not resolved. Germline lookup yields CDR1 LNHDA and CDR2 SQIVND (reference sequence). The CDR3 extends over 14 amino acids. The ends were cut back, 3 bases at V and 3 bases at J, with 9 bases in the middle. The CDR3 DNA follows: TGTGCCAGTAGTATGACCGGGATTGGAAACACCATATATTTT. The encoded protein is CASSMTGIGNTIYF.

This clonotype was counted ten times or more. The chain has TRBV7-2 and TRBJ1-2, with D uncertain. Trimming cost V 5 bases and J 7 bases, with 17 bases left between them. The CDR3 consists of 14 residues. Per germline, CDR1 SGHTA and CDR2 FQGNSA. CDR3 nucleotide sequence: TGTGCCAGCAGCCCCGGGCCCGGCGCCCTTGGCTACACCTTC. This gives the protein CASSPGPGALGYTF.

There are many counts of this clonotype. V usage is TRBV6-2 or TRBV6-3 and J usage is TRBJ2-7, with TRBD2 identical over 8 bases. The germline CDR1 and CDR2 sequences are MNHEY and SVGEGT. V lost 2 bases and J lost 2; bases outside the gene matches: 8. This CDR3 has 16 amino acids. CDR3 sequence: CASSYPSLAGPYEQYF. The CDR3 nucleotides read TGTGCCAGCAGTTACCCCTCGCTAGCGGGCCCCTACGAGCAGTACTTC.

V usage is TRBV6-5 and J usage is TRBJ2-7, with 9 bases matching TRBD2. CDR3 length: 13 amino acids. The J segment lost 7 bases and the V segment lost 6 bases, leaving 7 bases of the junction unmatched. Germline V lookup: CDR1 MNHEY, CDR2 SVGAGI. The CDR3 loop reads CASRLAGAREQYF. CDR3 bases: TGTGCCAGCAGGTTAGCGGGGGCGCGGGAGCAGTACTTC.

The chain combines TRBV11-2 with TRBJ2-7; TRBD1 might be the D (6 bases). The V end lost 5 bases, the J end lost 2 bases, and 19 bases lay between the germline ends. This CDR3 has 16 amino acids. Germline loops: CDR1 SGHAT, CDR2 FQNNGV. Here the CDR3 DNA reads TGTGCCAGCAGCCTGGAGAAGGGGGAAAGGACCTACGAGCAGTACTTC. This codes for CASSLEKGERTYEQYF.

This clonotype was seen ten or more times. V is TRBV19 and J is TRBJ2-2; no reliable D call. The ends were cut back, 4 bases at V and 2 bases at J, with 5 bases in the middle. The length of the CDR3 is 13 residues. CDR1 and CDR2 (germline): LNHDA, SQIVND (reference sequence). As DNA, the CDR3 is TGTGCCAGTAGTAGAGACAACACCGGGGAGCTGTTTTTT. Translating gives CASSRDNTGELFF. Full variable domain (rest looked up from reference TRBV19 and TRBJ2-2): DGGITQSPKYLFRKEGQNVTLSCEQNLNHDAMYWYRQDPGQGLRLIYYSQIVNDFQKGDIAEGYSVSREKKESFPLTVTSAQKNPTAFYLCASSRDNTGELFFGEGSRLTVL.

In its sample, this clonotype was seen many times. This chain connects TRBV6-2 or TRBV6-3 to TRBJ2-7, with 12 bases that match TRBD1. V lost 5 bases, J lost 9 bases, and 8 bases stayed unmatched. This CDR3 comprises 14 residues. Germline lookup yields CDR1 MNHEY and CDR2 SVGEGT. CDR3: CASSEGQGASRQYF. As DNA, the CDR3 is TGTGCCAGCAGTGAGGGACAGGGGGCGAGCCGGCAGTACTTC.

This clonotype was picked up a small number of times. V usage is TRBV20-1 and J usage is TRBJ1-1; no clear D gene. CDR1 and CDR2 (germline): DFQATT, SNEGSKA (reference sequence). Trimming left V 0 bases short and J 5 bases short, with 13 bases between. This CDR3 region has 14 residues. DNA of the CDR3: TGCAGTGCTAGAGAGGCGGTTATAACGACTGAAGCTTTCTTT. Amino acids: CSAREAVITTEAFF.